The 26 T cell receptor beta chains in this list originate from one sample, sequenced in a study of T cell responses to AZD1222 COVID-19 vaccine. Method: immunoSEQ multiplex PCR; TCRdb's copy keeps in-frame clones and lacks some. The sample includes roughly 110,000 clones, around nine tenths of them seen just once. The material sequenced was peripheral blood, taken on day 0 of AZD1222 vaccination. All receptors derive from an adult in good health.

The chain couples TRBV6-6 to TRBJ1-4; TRBD1 aligns across 7 bases. From germline, CDR1 is MNHNY and CDR2 SVGAGI (reference sequence). This CDR3 is 13 amino acids long. The J segment lost 5 bases and the V segment lost 10 bases, leaving 7 bases of the junction unmatched. Here the CDR3 DNA reads TGTGCCACCATGACAGGGACCAATGAAAAACTGTTTTTT. Its protein is CATMTGTNEKLFF.

This clone has only a few counts. V usage is TRBV7-9 and J usage is TRBJ2-7; perhaps TRBD2 as D (5 bases). There are 13 residues in the CDR3. CDR1 SEHNR and CDR2 FQNEAQ come from the germline V gene (reference sequence). The V gene lost 1 base and the J gene lost 11 bases, with 15 bases spanning the gap. The CDR3, as DNA: TGTGCCAGCAGCTTAGGGTCGGGATCCCGGGAGTACTTC. Translated: CASSLGSGSREYF.

The chain carries TRBV5-1 and TRBJ2-4; 9 bases agree with TRBD1. The CDR3 sequence is 14 residues long. The junction had 7 bases not matched to a gene; V was cut back by 5 bases and J by 7 bases. CDR1 is SGHRS and CDR2 is YFSETQ in the germline V gene. The CDR3 DNA reads as TGCGCCAGCAGGGCCGGGACAGGGATCAACATTCAGTACTTC. This translates into CASRAGTGINIQYF.

The chain couples TRBV7-3 to TRBJ2-1, with D maybe TRBD1 (6 bases). CDR1 is SGHTA and CDR2 is FQGTGA in the germline V gene. V gave up 2 bases and J gave up 5 bases, with 10 bases separating them. This CDR3 has 14 residues. This chain's CDR3 is CASSLGQLDNEQFF. The CDR3 region has the DNA TGTGCCAGCAGCTTAGGACAGTTAGACAATGAGCAGTTCTTC.

The chain uses TRBV7-9 and TRBJ2-3; D ambiguous. Trimming removed 2 bases from V and 0 bases from J, with 9 bases in between. The germline CDR1 and CDR2 sequences are SEHNR and FQNEAQ (reference sequence). The CDR3 is 15 amino acids. CDR3 nucleotide sequence: TGTGCCAGCAGCTTAAGTAGTCAGAGCACAGATACGCAGTATTTT. Its protein is CASSLSSQSTDTQYF.

The chain employs TRBV11-2 and TRBJ2-4, with TRBD2 matching over 8 bases. After removal of 4 bases from V and 3 bases from J, the junction contained 11 bases not matched to a gene. The CDR3 is 17 residues long. CDR1 and CDR2 (germline): SGHAT, FQNNGV. CDR3 in DNA: TGTGCCAGCAGCTCCCCGGGCGGGAGGAGGGACAAAAACATTCAGTACTTC. Amino acids: CASSSPGGRRDKNIQYF.

The rearrangement joins TRBV28 to TRBJ1-4; D perhaps matches TRBD1 (6 bases). Looked up from germline, CDR1 is MDHEN and CDR2 is SYDVKM. V was clipped by 5 bases and J by 4 bases, with 14 bases between them. The CDR3 is 15 residues long. The CDR3 loop reads CASSQPGTNNEKLFF. For the CDR3, the DNA is TGTGCCAGCAGTCAACCCGGGACAAATAATGAAAAACTGTTTTTT.

CDR3 sequence reads: CASNMGSGGKGTDTQYF. The DNA for the CDR3 is TGTGCCAGCAATATGGGGTCCGGGGGCAAGGGTACAGATACGCAGTATTTT. The J gene is TRBJ2-3, the V gene TRBV5-5, with D perhaps given as TRBD1 or TRBD2 (6 bases each). Germline assignment: CDR1 SGHKS and CDR2 YYEKEE (reference sequence). V lost 6 bases and J 3 bases, leaving 23 bases between the germline ends. The CDR3 sequence is 17 residues long.

The V gene is TRBV5-1, the J gene TRBJ2-5; D call uncertain. Germline V gene data show CDR1 as SGHRS and CDR2 as YFSETQ. Trimming cost V 0 bases and J 2 bases, with 11 bases left between them. The length of the CDR3 is 15 residues. The CDR3 loop is CASSLGVLFQETQYF. The CDR3 bases are TGCGCCAGCAGCTTGGGTGTACTCTTTCAAGAGACCCAGTACTTC.

V is TRBV29-1 and J is TRBJ2-4, with D possibly TRBD1 on 5 matching bases. Germline V CDR1 and CDR2: SQVTM, ANQGSEA. The CDR3 is made up of 15 amino acids. V was shortened by 1 base and J by 6 bases, with 16 bases between the two germline ends. CDR3 sequence reads: CSVEGRPGFGNIQYF. CDR3 coding DNA: TGCAGCGTTGAAGGTCGGCCAGGGTTCGGAAACATTCAGTACTTC.

The chain joins TRBV15 to TRBJ2-5, with D perhaps TRBD2 (7 bases). The germline V gene has CDR1 LNHNV and CDR2 YYDKDF (reference sequence). V was shortened by 3 bases and J by 4 bases, with 15 bases between the two germline ends. CDR3 size: 15 residues. The CDR3 nucleotides are TGTGCCACCAGCAGGGAGACGGGGGGCACAGAGACCCAGTACTTC. Encoded protein: CATSRETGGTETQYF. Based on the CDR3 plus reference TRBV15 and TRBJ2-5, the full variable domain is DAMVIQNPRYQVTQFGKPVTLSCSQTLNHNVMYWYQQKSSQAPKLLFHYYDKDFNNEADTPDNFQSRRPNTSFCFLDIRSPGLGDTAMYLCATSRETGGTETQYFGPGTRLLVL.

This chain connects TRBV6-5 to TRBJ2-1, with D possibly TRBD1 on 6 matching bases. This CDR3 spans 11 amino acids. Trimming cost V 10 bases and J 9 bases, with 13 bases left between them. CDR1 and CDR2 from the germline V gene are MNHEY and SVGAGI. CDR3 coding DNA: TGTGCCACACAGGGTCGAGGTGAGCAGTTCTTC. Its translation: CATQGRGEQFF.

The gene calls are TRBV3-1 (or the pseudogene TRBV3-2) and TRBJ1-2; D gene unclear. The V and J ends lost 5 bases and 4 bases respectively, with 20 bases between them. Germline CDR1 is LGHDT and CDR2 is YNNKEL (reference sequence). CDR3 length equals 16 residues. The CDR3 coding sequence is TGTGCCAGCAGCAGCCGGATCATTTTGGGAAGCTATGGCTACACCTTC. It is translated as CASSSRIILGSYGYTF.

This clone was seen only once. This chain connects TRBV5-4 to TRBJ1-3; possible D gene TRBD1, 6 bases. Trimming took off 5 bases at V and 9 bases at J, with 21 bases between the two ends. Germline-derived CDR1 and CDR2 are SGHNT and YYREEE (reference sequence). The CDR3 covers 15 residues. CDR3 residues: CASSVGGGGTGTIYF. The CDR3 DNA sequence: TGTGCCAGCAGTGTGGGGGGGGGCGGTACCGGCACCATATATTTT.

This clone was found once. The J gene is TRBJ2-3, the V gene TRBV5-4, with TRBD2 identical over 14 bases. The CDR3 covers 16 residues. Germline loops: CDR1 SGHNT, CDR2 YYREEE (reference sequence). V lost 2 bases, J lost 4 bases, and 3 bases stayed unmatched. The CDR3 region has the DNA TGTGCCAGCAGCTTTAGACTAGCGGGAGGGGCAGATACGCAGTATTTT. Translated: CASSFRLAGGADTQYF.

The genes are TRBV24-1 and TRBJ2-7; TRBD1 might be the D (5 bases). Trimming pared 5 bases from V and 2 bases from J, leaving 9 bases between. The CDR3 is made up of 13 amino acids. Germline V gene data show CDR1 as KGHDR and CDR2 as SFDVKD. The DNA of the CDR3 is TGTGCCACCAGTGGAGACAGCACCTACGAGCAGTACTTC. Translating gives CATSGDSTYEQYF.

The chain carries TRBV3-1 (or the pseudogene TRBV3-2) and TRBJ1-2; D remains ambiguous. Per the germline V gene, CDR1 is LGHDT and CDR2 is YNNKEL (reference sequence). The germline V and J ends were trimmed by 0 bases and 1 base, with 6 bases remaining between them. This CDR3 contains 14 residues. The CDR3 sequence is CASSQDGINYGYTF. CDR3 in DNA: TGTGCCAGCAGCCAAGATGGAATTAACTATGGCTACACCTTC.

This chain links TRBV11-2 with TRBJ2-1; 10 positions match TRBD2. Per germline, CDR1 SGHAT and CDR2 FQNNGV. The V and J ends lost 0 bases and 5 bases, in that order; junction bases with no gene match: 10. The CDR3 spans 18 residues. The CDR3 here is CASSLDRQLAGSDNEQFF. DNA of the CDR3: TGTGCCAGCAGCTTAGACCGCCAACTAGCGGGAAGCGACAATGAGCAGTTCTTC.

The chain recombines TRBV28 with TRBJ2-3; D remains ambiguous. This CDR3 is built from 13 residues. In germline, CDR1 is MDHEN, CDR2 SYDVKM. The V end lost 8 bases, the J end lost 3 bases, and 12 bases lay between the germline ends. The CDR3 region has the DNA TGTGCCAGCGGGGAAAGGGTAACAGATACGCAGTATTTT. Protein product: CASGERVTDTQYF.

The rearrangement uses TRBV28 and TRBJ1-5; D is possibly TRBD1 (6 bases). The CDR3 is 16 amino acids. Germline loops: CDR1 MDHEN, CDR2 SYDVKM. Trimming removed 3 bases from V and 2 bases from J, with 14 bases in between. CDR3 coding DNA: TGTGCCAGCAGTTTGCGGATAGGGGGGGGCAATCAGCCCCAGCATTTT. Translated, it gives CASSLRIGGGNQPQHF.

The sample holds one count of this clone. V usage is TRBV6-5 and J usage is TRBJ1-2; 9 positions match TRBD1. The germline CDR1 and CDR2 sequences are MNHEY and SVGAGI. The V gene end was trimmed by 6 bases and the J gene end by 7 bases; junction bases not matched to a gene: 12. The CDR3 covers 15 residues. In DNA, the CDR3 is TGTGCCAGCAGATCTTCCGGGACAGGGAATGTTGGCTACACCTTC. Its protein product is CASRSSGTGNVGYTF.

This rearrangement joins TRBV10-3 to TRBJ2-5, with 8 bases matching TRBD1. Germline-derived CDR1 and CDR2 are ENHRY and SYGVKD. V was clipped by 0 bases and J by 5 bases; unmatched bases: 11. The CDR3 runs to 17 residues. The CDR3 sequence is CAISESEETGVRETQYF. CDR3 DNA sequence: TGTGCCATCAGTGAGTCGGAAGAGACAGGGGTTCGGGAGACCCAGTACTTC.

The chain links TRBV2 to TRBJ1-6; D is possibly TRBD1 (6 bases). This CDR3 comprises 15 residues. V was trimmed by 7 bases and J by 6 bases, leaving 16 bases between them. From germline, CDR1 is SNHLY and CDR2 FYNNEI. The CDR3 protein is CASTSEGGGNSPLHF. In DNA, the CDR3 is TGTGCCAGCACCTCTGAAGGGGGTGGTAATTCACCCCTCCACTTT.

The chain has TRBV2 and TRBJ2-7; D call uncertain. The CDR3 totals 13 residues. The V gene lost 11 bases and the J gene lost 2 bases, with 16 bases spanning the gap. Per the germline V gene, CDR1 is SNHLY and CDR2 is FYNNEI. The CDR3 is CASRRDSTYEQYF. The CDR3, as DNA: TGTGCCTCAAGGAGAGACTCAACCTACGAGCAGTACTTC.

The chain is built from TRBV9 and TRBJ2-7, with 7 bases aligning to TRBD2. This CDR3 has 15 amino acids. Germline V gives CDR1 SGDLS, CDR2 YYNGEE. After removal of 4 bases from V and 3 bases from J, the junction contained 10 bases not matched to a gene. The CDR3 loop is CASSRQEAGLYEQYF. DNA of the CDR3: TGTGCCAGCAGCCGCCAGGAAGCGGGACTCTACGAGCAGTACTTC. Variable domain in full (rest from reference TRBV9 and TRBJ2-7): DSGVTQTPKHLITATGQRVTLRCSPRSGDLSVYWYQQSLDQGLQFLIQYYNGEERAKGNILERFSAQQFPDLHSELNLSSLELGDSALYFCASSRQEAGLYEQYFGPGTRLTVT.

The genes are TRBV28 and TRBJ1-2; no firm D call. Between the trimmed V and J ends, which lost 4 bases and 5 bases, there was a span of 8 bases. CDR1 is MDHEN and CDR2 is SYDVKM in the germline V gene. The CDR3 extends over 12 amino acids. The CDR3 DNA reads TGTGCCAGCAGTTATTGGGTTTATGGCTACACCTTC. Its protein product is CASSYWVYGYTF.